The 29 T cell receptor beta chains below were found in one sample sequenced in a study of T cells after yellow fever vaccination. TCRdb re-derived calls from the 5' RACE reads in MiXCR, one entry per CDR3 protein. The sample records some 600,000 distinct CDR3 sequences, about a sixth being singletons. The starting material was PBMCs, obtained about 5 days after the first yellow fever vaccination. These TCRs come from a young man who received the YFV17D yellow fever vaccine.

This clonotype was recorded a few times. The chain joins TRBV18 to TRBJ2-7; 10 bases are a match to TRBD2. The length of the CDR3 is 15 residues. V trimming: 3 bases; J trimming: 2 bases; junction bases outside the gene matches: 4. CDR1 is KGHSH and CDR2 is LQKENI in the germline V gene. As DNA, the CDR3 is TGTGCCAGCTCACCGGACAGCGGGGGGGCCTACGAGCAGTACGTC. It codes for CASSPDSGGAYEQYV.

The CDR3 here is CASSQLGTGRFSGDTQYF. CDR3 DNA: TGTGCCAGCAGCCAATTGGGGACAGGGCGATTTTCTGGAGATACGCAGTATTTT. The chain joins TRBV4-2 to TRBJ2-3; TRBD1 aligns across 9 bases. The germline gives CDR1 LGHNA, CDR2 YNFKEQ. V lost 2 bases and J lost 5; bases outside the gene matches: 14. The CDR3 has 18 residues.

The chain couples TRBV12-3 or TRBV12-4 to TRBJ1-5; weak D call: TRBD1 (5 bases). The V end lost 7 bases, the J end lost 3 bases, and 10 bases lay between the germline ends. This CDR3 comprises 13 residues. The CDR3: CASKGAINQPQHF. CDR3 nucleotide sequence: TGTGCCAGCAAAGGGGCGATCAATCAGCCCCAGCATTTT.

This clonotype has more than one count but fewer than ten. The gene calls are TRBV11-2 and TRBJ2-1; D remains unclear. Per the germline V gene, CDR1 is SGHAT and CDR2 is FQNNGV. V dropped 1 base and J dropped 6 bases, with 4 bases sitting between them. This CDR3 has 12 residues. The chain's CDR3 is CASSLAPNEQFF. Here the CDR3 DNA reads TGTGCCAGCAGCTTAGCCCCCAATGAGCAGTTCTTC.

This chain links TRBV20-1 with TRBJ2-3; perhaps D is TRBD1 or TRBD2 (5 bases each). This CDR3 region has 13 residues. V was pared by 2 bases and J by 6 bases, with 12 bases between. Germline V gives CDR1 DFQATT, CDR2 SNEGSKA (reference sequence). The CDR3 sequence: CSARSGSGDTQYF. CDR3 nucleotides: TGCAGTGCTAGATCAGGGAGTGGGGATACGCAGTATTTT.

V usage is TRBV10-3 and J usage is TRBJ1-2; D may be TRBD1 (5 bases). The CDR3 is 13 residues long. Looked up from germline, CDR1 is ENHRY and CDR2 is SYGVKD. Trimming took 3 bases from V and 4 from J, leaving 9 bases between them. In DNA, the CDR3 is TGTGCCATCAGTGACGGGGGGAGCTATGGCTACACCTTC. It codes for CAISDGGSYGYTF.

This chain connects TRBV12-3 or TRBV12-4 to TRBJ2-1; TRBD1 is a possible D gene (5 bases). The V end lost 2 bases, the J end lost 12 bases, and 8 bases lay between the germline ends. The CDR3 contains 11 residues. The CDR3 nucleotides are TGTGCCAGCAGTTTACAGGGTTGGCAGTTCTTC. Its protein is CASSLQGWQFF.

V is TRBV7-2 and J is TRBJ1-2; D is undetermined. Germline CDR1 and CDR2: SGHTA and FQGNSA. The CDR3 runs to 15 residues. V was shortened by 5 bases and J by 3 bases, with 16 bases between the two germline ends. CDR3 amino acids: CASSPQAEVDYGYTF. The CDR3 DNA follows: TGTGCCAGCAGCCCCCAGGCGGAAGTGGACTATGGCTACACCTTC.

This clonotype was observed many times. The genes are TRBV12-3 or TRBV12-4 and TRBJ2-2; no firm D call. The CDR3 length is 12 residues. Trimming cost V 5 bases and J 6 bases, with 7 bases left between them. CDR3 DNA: TGTGCCAGCAGTCCTGACGCCGGGGAGCTGTTTTTT. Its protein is CASSPDAGELFF.

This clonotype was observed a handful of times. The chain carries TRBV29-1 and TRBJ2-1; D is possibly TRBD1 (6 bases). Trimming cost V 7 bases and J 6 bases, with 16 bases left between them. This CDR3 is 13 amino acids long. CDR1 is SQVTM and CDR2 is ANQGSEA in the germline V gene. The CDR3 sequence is CSAWGQGGNEQFF. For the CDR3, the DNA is TGCAGCGCCTGGGGGCAAGGGGGCAATGAGCAGTTCTTC.

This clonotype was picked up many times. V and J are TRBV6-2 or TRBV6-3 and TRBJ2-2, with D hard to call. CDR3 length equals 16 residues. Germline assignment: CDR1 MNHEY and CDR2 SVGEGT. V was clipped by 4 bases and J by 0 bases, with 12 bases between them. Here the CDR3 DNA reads TGTGCCAGCAGTTTACGTGAGACCGCGAACACCGGGGAGCTGTTTTTT. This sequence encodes CASSLRETANTGELFF.

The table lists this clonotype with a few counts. In nucleotides, the CDR3 is TGTGCCAGTAGTATGGGAGCTAACTATGGCTACACCTTC. It codes for CASSMGANYGYTF. The chain combines TRBV19 with TRBJ1-2, with no clear D. Trimming removed 3 bases from V and 0 bases from J, with 5 bases in between. Germline V gene lookup returns CDR1 LNHDA and CDR2 SQIVND (reference sequence). This CDR3 comprises 13 residues.

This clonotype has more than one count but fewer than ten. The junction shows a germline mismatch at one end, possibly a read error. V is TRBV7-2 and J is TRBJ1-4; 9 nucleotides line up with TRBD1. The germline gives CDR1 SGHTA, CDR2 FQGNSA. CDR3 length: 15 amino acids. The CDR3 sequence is CANSLNRGQDEKLFF. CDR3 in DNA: TGTGCCAACAGCTTAAACAGGGGGCAGGATGAAAAACTGTTTTTT.

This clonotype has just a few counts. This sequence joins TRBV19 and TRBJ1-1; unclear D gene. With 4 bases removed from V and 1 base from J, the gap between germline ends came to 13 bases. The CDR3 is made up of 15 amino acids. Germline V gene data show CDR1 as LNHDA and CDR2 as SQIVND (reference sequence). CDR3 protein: CASSTGPSRNTEAFF. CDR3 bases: TGTGCCAGTAGTACAGGACCCAGCAGGAACACTGAAGCTTTCTTT.

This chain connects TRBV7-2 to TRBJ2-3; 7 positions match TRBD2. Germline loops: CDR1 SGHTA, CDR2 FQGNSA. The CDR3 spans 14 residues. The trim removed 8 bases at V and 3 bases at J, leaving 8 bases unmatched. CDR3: CASGSGIRTDTQYF. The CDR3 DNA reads TGTGCCAGCGGGAGCGGGATCCGGACAGATACGCAGTATTTT.

The CDR3: CSATTSGGGKTQYF. The CDR3 bases are TGCAGTGCCACTACTAGCGGGGGGGGAAAGACCCAGTACTTC. V is TRBV20-1 and J is TRBJ2-5; TRBD2 matches 13 bases. The CDR3 length is 14 residues. CDR1 is DFQATT and CDR2 is SNEGSKA in the germline V gene (reference sequence). J gave up 6 bases and V 6 bases, and 7 bases lay outside the gene matches.

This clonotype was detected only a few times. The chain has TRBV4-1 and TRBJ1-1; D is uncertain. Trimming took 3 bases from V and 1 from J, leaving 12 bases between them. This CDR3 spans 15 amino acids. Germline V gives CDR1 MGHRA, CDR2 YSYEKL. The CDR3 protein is CASSQLGLPNTEAFF. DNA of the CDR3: TGCGCCAGCAGCCAGTTAGGACTTCCGAACACTGAAGCTTTCTTT.

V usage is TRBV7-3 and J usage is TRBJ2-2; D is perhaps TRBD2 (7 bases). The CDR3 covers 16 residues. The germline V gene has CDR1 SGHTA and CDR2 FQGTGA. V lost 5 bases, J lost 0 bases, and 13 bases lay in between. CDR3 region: CASSQGGGANTGELFF. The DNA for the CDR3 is TGTGCCAGCAGCCAAGGGGGAGGGGCGAACACCGGGGAGCTGTTTTTT.

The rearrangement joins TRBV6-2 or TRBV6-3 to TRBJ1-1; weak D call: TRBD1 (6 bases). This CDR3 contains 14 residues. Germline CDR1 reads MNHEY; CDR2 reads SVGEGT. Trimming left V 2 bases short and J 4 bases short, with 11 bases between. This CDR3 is CASSYPGEGTEAFF. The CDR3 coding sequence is TGTGCCAGCAGTTACCCAGGGGAGGGCACTGAAGCTTTCTTT.

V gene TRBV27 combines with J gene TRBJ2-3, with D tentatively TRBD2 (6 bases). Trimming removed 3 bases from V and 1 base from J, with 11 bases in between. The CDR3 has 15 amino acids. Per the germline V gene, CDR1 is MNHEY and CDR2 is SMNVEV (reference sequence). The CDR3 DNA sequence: TGTGCCAGCAGTTTCCTGGCTAGCGGCACAGATACGCAGTATTTT. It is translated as CASSFLASGTDTQYF.

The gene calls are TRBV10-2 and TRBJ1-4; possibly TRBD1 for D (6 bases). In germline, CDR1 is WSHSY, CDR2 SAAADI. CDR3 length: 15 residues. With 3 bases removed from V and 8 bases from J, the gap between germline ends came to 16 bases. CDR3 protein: CASSDHTRQGEKLFF. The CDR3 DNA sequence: TGCGCCAGCAGTGATCACACCCGTCAGGGGGAAAAACTGTTTTTT.

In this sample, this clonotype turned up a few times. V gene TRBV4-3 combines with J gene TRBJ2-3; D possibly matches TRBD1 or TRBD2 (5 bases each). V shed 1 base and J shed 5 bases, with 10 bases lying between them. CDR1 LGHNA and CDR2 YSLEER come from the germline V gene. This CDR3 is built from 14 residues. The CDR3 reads CASSQAQGVDTQYF. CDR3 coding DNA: TGCGCCAGCAGCCAAGCGCAGGGAGTAGATACGCAGTATTTT.

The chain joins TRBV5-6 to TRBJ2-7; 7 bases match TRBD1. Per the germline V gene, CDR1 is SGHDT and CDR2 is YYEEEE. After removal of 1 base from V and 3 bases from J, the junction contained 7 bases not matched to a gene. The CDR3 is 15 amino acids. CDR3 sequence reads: CASSLRSNRGYEQYV. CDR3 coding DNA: TGTGCCAGCAGCTTGAGGTCGAACAGGGGCTACGAGCAGTACGTC.

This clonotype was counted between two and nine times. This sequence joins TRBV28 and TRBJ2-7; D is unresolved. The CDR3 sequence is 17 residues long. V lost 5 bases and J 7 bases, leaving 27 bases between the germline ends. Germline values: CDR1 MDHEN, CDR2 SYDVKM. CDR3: CASSPQPHELNVLEQYV. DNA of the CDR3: TGTGCCAGCAGTCCCCAGCCCCACGAATTGAACGTGTTGGAGCAGTACGTC.

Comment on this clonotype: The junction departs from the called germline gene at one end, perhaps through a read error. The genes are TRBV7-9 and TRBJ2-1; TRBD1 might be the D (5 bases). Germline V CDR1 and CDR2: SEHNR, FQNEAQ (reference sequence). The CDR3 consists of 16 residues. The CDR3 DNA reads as TGTGCCAGCAGCTTAGCGCCCAGGGATAGGAACAATGGGCAGTTCTTC. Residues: CASSLAPRDRNNGQFF.

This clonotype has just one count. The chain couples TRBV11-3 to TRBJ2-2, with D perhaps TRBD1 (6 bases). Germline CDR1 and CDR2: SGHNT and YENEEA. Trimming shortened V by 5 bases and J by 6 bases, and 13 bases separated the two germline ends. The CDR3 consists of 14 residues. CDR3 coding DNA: TGTGCCAGCAGCCTTCGACAGGCTCCCGGGGAGCTGTTTTTT. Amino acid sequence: CASSLRQAPGELFF.

CDR3 residues: CASSPTTGKGSGELFF. CDR3 bases: TGTGCCAGCTCACCAACAACAGGAAAGGGCTCCGGGGAGCTGTTTTTT. The chain uses TRBV18 and TRBJ2-2; D may be TRBD1 (5 bases). Germline-derived CDR1 and CDR2 are KGHSH and LQKENI. This CDR3 has 16 amino acids. V lost 2 bases, J lost 6 bases, and 16 bases lay in between. The full variable domain, with the rest looked up from reference TRBV18 and TRBJ2-2, is NAGVMQNPRHLVRRRGQEARLRCSPMKGHSHVYWYRQLPEEGLKFMVYLQKENIIDESGMPKERFSAEFPKEGPSILRIQQVVRGDSAAYFCASSPTTGKGSGELFFGEGSRLTVL.

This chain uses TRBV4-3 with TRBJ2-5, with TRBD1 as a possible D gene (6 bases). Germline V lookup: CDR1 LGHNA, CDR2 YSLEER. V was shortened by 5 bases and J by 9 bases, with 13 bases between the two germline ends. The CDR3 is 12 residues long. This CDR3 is CASSDRQGPQYF. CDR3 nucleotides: TGCGCCAGCAGCGACCGGCAGGGGCCCCAGTACTTC.

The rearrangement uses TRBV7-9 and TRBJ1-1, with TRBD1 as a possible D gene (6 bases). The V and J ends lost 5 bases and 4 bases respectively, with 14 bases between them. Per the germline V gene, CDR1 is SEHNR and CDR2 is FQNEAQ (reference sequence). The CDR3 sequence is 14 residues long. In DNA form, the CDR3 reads TGTGCCAGCAGCGATTGGGGGGGGGCCACTGAAGCTTTCTTT. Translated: CASSDWGGATEAFF.